This passage covers 25 T cell receptor beta chains from one sample sequenced in a study of blood T cell repertoires in COVID-19. Repertoires were generated with immunoSEQ multiplex PCR, while TCRdb's copy carries only in-frame clones and drops some. The sample consists of about 520,000 clones, over 75% of them appearing once. The sequenced material came from peripheral blood. The receptor source for this set is a human donor in a cohort sampled during active COVID-19.

Here the CDR3 DNA reads TGTGCCAGCTACGGGACAGGGATCACCGGGGAGCTGTTTTTT. It specifies CASYGTGITGELFF. This chain joins TRBV5-6 and TRBJ2-2; 9 bases line up with TRBD1. Germline trimming cut 7 bases from V and 4 bases from J; bases unmatched to any gene: 5. This CDR3 has 14 residues. CDR1 and CDR2 (germline): SGHDT, YYEEEE.

The V gene is TRBV5-6, the J gene TRBJ1-4, with D unclear. The CDR3 consists of 15 residues. Per germline, CDR1 SGHDT and CDR2 YYEEEE. Trimming pared 0 bases from V and 0 bases from J, leaving 6 bases between. The CDR3 coding sequence is TGTGCCAGCAGCTTGGTGGCGGCAACTAATGAAAAACTGTTTTTT. Translated, it gives CASSLVAATNEKLFF.

The chain recombines TRBV6-5 with TRBJ2-3, with 10 bases identical to TRBD2. The CDR3 sequence is 15 residues long. Looked up from germline, CDR1 is MNHEY and CDR2 is SVGAGI. V was clipped by 4 bases and J by 4 bases; unmatched bases: 5. CDR3 in amino acids: CASSSRAGGADTQYF. For the CDR3, the DNA is TGTGCCAGCAGTTCTCGAGCGGGAGGGGCAGATACGCAGTATTTT.

The chain combines TRBV7-9 with TRBJ1-2; TRBD1 matches at 7 bases. The trim removed 5 bases at V and 4 bases at J, leaving 7 bases unmatched. The CDR3 is 14 residues long. Germline assignment: CDR1 SEHNR and CDR2 FQNEAQ (reference sequence). CDR3 coding DNA: TGTGCCAGCAGCCCTCCGACAGGGATCTATGGCTACACCTTC. Protein product: CASSPPTGIYGYTF.

This clone has a single count. The chain links TRBV27 to TRBJ1-1; weak D call: TRBD1 (5 bases). Germline CDR1 and CDR2: MNHEY and SMNVEV (reference sequence). Trimming took off 7 bases at V and 0 bases at J, with 15 bases between the two ends. The CDR3 extends over 15 amino acids. The CDR3 region is CASIRDWALNTEAFF. DNA of the CDR3: TGTGCCAGCATCAGGGATTGGGCCTTGAACACTGAAGCTTTCTTT.

The rearrangement links TRBV20-1 to TRBJ2-5; D is possibly TRBD1 (5 bases). CDR3 length: 15 residues. V lost 3 bases and J lost 5, with 19 bases in between. Germline assignment: CDR1 DFQATT and CDR2 SNEGSKA (reference sequence). The CDR3 is CSASPLGQGRETQYF. CDR3 bases: TGCAGTGCTAGTCCCTTGGGGCAGGGCAGGGAGACCCAGTACTTC.

The chain carries TRBV25-1 and TRBJ2-3; 10 bases map to TRBD2. This CDR3 is 16 amino acids long. V was clipped by 3 bases and J by 6 bases; unmatched bases: 9. CDR1 and CDR2 (germline): MGHDK, SYGVNS. CDR3 coding DNA: TGTGCCAGCAGTGACTGGGCTAGCGGGAGCCCCGATACGCAGTATTTT. Translated: CASSDWASGSPDTQYF. Together with reference TRBV25-1 and TRBJ2-3, the CDR3 gives the full variable domain: EADIYQTPRYLVIGTGKKITLECSQTMGHDKMYWYQQDPGMELHLIHYSYGVNSTEKGDLSSESTVSRIRTEHFPLTLESARPSHTSQYLCASSDWASGSPDTQYFGPGTRLTVL.

This chain links TRBV7-8 with TRBJ2-1; TRBD2 matches 7 bases. The ends lost 2 bases at V and 4 bases at J; junction bases unmatched: 2. CDR1 is SGHVS and CDR2 is FQNEAQ in the germline V gene. The CDR3 loop spans 14 amino acids. CDR3 sequence: CASSLTSAYNEQFF. CDR3 DNA sequence: TGTGCCAGCAGCTTAACTAGCGCTTACAATGAGCAGTTCTTC.

The CDR3 DNA reads TGTGCCAGCAGCTTCAGGGTTCGGGATGGCTACACCTTC. It codes for CASSFRVRDGYTF. The chain combines TRBV7-9 with TRBJ1-2; D possibly corresponds to TRBD1 (5 bases). This CDR3 has 13 residues. CDR1 and CDR2 (germline): SEHNR, FQNEAQ (reference sequence). V was shortened by 3 bases and J by 6 bases, with 11 bases between the two germline ends.

The chain is built from TRBV12-3 or TRBV12-4 and TRBJ2-1; D perhaps matches TRBD1 (6 bases). The CDR3 contains 13 residues. V shed 3 bases and J shed 8 bases, with 11 bases lying between them. The CDR3 here is CASSLGDTHEQFF. CDR3 coding DNA: TGTGCCAGCAGTTTGGGGGACACCCATGAGCAGTTCTTC.

Only one count was recorded for this clone. The V gene is TRBV11-2, the J gene TRBJ2-7; D might be TRBD2 (5 bases). Germline V gene data show CDR1 as SGHAT and CDR2 as FQNNGV. The ends were cut back, 4 bases at V and 2 bases at J, with 12 bases in the middle. The CDR3 spans 14 residues. The CDR3: CASSSGILTYEQYF. In nucleotides, the CDR3 is TGTGCCAGCAGCTCCGGGATCTTAACCTACGAGCAGTACTTC.

The rearrangement uses TRBV24-1 and TRBJ2-5; D is perhaps TRBD2 (5 bases). The CDR3 is made up of 16 amino acids. Trimming stripped 0 bases from V and 0 bases from J, with 10 bases between. Germline V gene lookup returns CDR1 KGHDR and CDR2 SFDVKD. CDR3 loop: CATSDLRNGDQETQYF. The CDR3 region has the DNA TGTGCCACCAGTGATTTGCGGAACGGGGACCAAGAGACCCAGTACTTC.

The J gene is TRBJ1-1, the V gene TRBV6-5; 7 nucleotides align to TRBD1. The length of the CDR3 is 14 residues. The germline CDR1 and CDR2 sequences are MNHEY and SVGAGI. Trimming removed 0 bases from V and 6 bases from J; junction bases left unmatched: 4. The CDR3 spells CASSYSRDSPEAFF. The CDR3 DNA is TGTGCCAGCAGTTACTCCCGGGACAGTCCTGAAGCTTTCTTT.

The chain carries TRBV5-1 and TRBJ2-3; 7 bases are shared with TRBD1. From germline, CDR1 is SGHRS and CDR2 YFSETQ. The CDR3 runs 13 residues. V gave up 4 bases and J gave up 6 bases; unmatched junction bases: 5. The CDR3 reads CASSPEGADTQYF. CDR3 bases: TGCGCCAGCAGCCCCGAGGGGGCTGATACGCAGTATTTT.

The chain joins TRBV18 to TRBJ2-4, with 8 bases matching TRBD1. J lost 5 bases, V lost 1 base, and 1 base had no gene match. Germline CDR1 and CDR2: KGHSH and LQKENI. CDR3 length: 14 residues. The CDR3 here is CASSPQQGENIQYF. For the CDR3, the DNA is TGTGCCAGCTCACCACAACAGGGGGAAAACATTCAGTACTTC.

V is TRBV9 and J is TRBJ2-6; 7 positions agree with TRBD2. Looked up from germline, CDR1 is SGDLS and CDR2 is YYNGEE. This CDR3 is 20 amino acids long. The junction had 15 bases not matched to a gene; V was cut back by 0 bases and J by 3 bases. The DNA for the CDR3 is TGTGCCAGCAGCGTAGATCCGTTAACGGGGGGTATGAGTGGGGCCAACGTCCTGACTTTC. Its protein product is CASSVDPLTGGMSGANVLTF.

This rearrangement joins TRBV5-1 to TRBJ1-1; weak D call: TRBD1 (6 bases). Germline V gene sequence: CDR1 SGHRS, CDR2 YFSETQ. V lost 4 bases and J lost 0, with 13 bases in between. The CDR3 sequence is 15 residues long. The CDR3 protein is CASSGATGMNTEAFF. The CDR3 DNA reads TGCGCCAGCAGCGGGGCCACAGGGATGAACACTGAAGCTTTCTTT.

The chain employs TRBV27 and TRBJ2-7; D perhaps matches TRBD2 (5 bases). The CDR3 has 13 residues. In germline, CDR1 is MNHEY, CDR2 SMNVEV (reference sequence). The V gene lost 4 bases and the J gene lost 2 bases, with 9 bases spanning the gap. CDR3 nucleotides: TGTGCCAGCAGTTCCACTAGTCCCTACGAGCAGTACTTC. Its translation is CASSSTSPYEQYF.

This clone was seen a handful of times. The rearrangement joins TRBV11-1 to TRBJ1-6; D unclear. CDR1 and CDR2 from the germline V gene are SGHAT and FQDESV (reference sequence). Trimming removed 8 bases from V and 7 bases from J, with 12 bases in between. The CDR3 is made up of 13 amino acids. The CDR3 spells CASARPGNSPLHF. The CDR3 bases are TGTGCCAGCGCTCGACCGGGAAATTCACCCCTCCACTTT.

The rearrangement links TRBV3-1 (or the pseudogene TRBV3-2) to TRBJ1-6, with 7 bases identical to TRBD1. CDR1 is LGHDT, CDR2 YNNKEL, per germline (reference sequence). The CDR3 length is 14 residues. The V segment lost 3 bases and the J segment 10 bases; nucleotides outside the gene matches: 6. CDR3 nucleotides: TGTGCCAGCAGCCAGGAGGGGGCGGGATCACCCCTCCACTTT. Protein sequence: CASSQEGAGSPLHF.

The chain couples TRBV18 to TRBJ2-7, with 7 bases that match TRBD2. J gave up 2 bases and V 6 bases, and 10 bases lay outside the gene matches. From germline, CDR1 is KGHSH and CDR2 LQKENI. The CDR3 has 15 amino acids. CDR3 protein: CASSTGASGAYEQYF. The CDR3 DNA sequence: TGTGCCAGCTCGACCGGGGCTAGCGGAGCCTACGAGCAGTACTTC.

A single count supports this clone. V usage is TRBV5-1 and J usage is TRBJ1-2, with a tentative D call TRBD1 (5 bases). CDR3 size: 14 residues. Germline V CDR1 and CDR2: SGHRS, YFSETQ. Deletions cut 0 bases from V and 8 bases from J, with 14 bases between. This CDR3 is CASSLADTLGGYTF. The CDR3 nucleotides read TGCGCCAGCAGCTTGGCGGACACATTGGGAGGCTACACCTTC.

The genes are TRBV19 and TRBJ2-1, with D possibly TRBD2 on 5 matching bases. The germline V and J ends were trimmed by 6 bases and 1 base, with 13 bases remaining between them. The CDR3 has 15 amino acids. Germline V gene sequence: CDR1 LNHDA, CDR2 SQIVND (reference sequence). The CDR3 nucleotides read TGTGCCAGTAGACAATCGACGGGGTCCTACAATGAGCAGTTCTTC. Encoded protein: CASRQSTGSYNEQFF.

The CDR3 DNA reads TGTGCCAGCAGCTTGTCCGACCCCAGGGAAAAACTGTTTTTT. Translating gives CASSLSDPREKLFF. This chain links TRBV5-8 with TRBJ1-4; no definite D call. V was trimmed by 1 base and J by 8 bases, leaving 12 bases between them. Per the germline V gene, CDR1 is SGHTS and CDR2 is YDEGEE. This CDR3 has 14 amino acids.

This clone has a handful of counts. The V gene is TRBV19, the J gene TRBJ2-2, with a weak D call TRBD1 (5 bases). The CDR3 length is 14 residues. Germline lookup yields CDR1 LNHDA and CDR2 SQIVND (reference sequence). V was clipped by 4 bases and J by 6 bases, with 12 bases between them. Here the CDR3 DNA reads TGTGCCAGTAGTAACGGCAGGGCGGCCGGGGAGCTGTTTTTT. It specifies CASSNGRAAGELFF.